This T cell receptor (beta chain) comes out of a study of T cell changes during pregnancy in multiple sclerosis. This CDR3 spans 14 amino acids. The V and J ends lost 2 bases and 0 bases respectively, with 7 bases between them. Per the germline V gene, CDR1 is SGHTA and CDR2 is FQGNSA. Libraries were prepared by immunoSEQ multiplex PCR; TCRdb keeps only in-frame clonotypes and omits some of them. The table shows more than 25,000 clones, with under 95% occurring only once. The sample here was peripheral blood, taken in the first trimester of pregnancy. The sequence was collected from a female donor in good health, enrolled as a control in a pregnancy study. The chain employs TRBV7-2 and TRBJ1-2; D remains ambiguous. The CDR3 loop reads CASSLFQANYGYTF. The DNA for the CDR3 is TGTGCCAGCAGCTTATTCCAGGCTAACTATGGCTACACCTTC.